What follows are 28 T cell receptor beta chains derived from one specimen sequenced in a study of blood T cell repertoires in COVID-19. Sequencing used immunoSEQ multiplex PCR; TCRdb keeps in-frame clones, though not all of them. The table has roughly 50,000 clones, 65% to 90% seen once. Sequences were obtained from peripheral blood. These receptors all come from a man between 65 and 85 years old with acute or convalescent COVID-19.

CDR3 sequence reads: CASSLLGQGINPTSSGNTIYF. CDR3 sequence (DNA): TGTGCCAGCAGCTTATTAGGTCAGGGGATTAACCCAACGAGCTCTGGAAACACCATATATTTT. The genes are TRBV7-6 and TRBJ1-3, with D tentatively TRBD1 (6 bases). The CDR3 contains 21 residues. V was cut by 2 bases and J by 0 bases, with 26 bases left in between. Germline V gene lookup returns CDR1 SGHVS and CDR2 FNYEAQ.

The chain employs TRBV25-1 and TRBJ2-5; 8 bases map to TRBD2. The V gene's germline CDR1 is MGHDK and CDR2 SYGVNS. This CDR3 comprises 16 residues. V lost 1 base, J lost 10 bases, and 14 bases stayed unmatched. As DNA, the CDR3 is TGTGCCAGCAGTGAATGGGTCGCTAGCACGGGGGGGTTCCAGTACTTC. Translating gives CASSEWVASTGGFQYF.

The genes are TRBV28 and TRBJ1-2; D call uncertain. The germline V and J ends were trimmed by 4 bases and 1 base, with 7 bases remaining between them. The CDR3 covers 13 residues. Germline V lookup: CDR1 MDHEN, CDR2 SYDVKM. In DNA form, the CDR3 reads TGTGCCAGCAGTTACAGAAATAACTATGGCTACACCTTC. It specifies CASSYRNNYGYTF.

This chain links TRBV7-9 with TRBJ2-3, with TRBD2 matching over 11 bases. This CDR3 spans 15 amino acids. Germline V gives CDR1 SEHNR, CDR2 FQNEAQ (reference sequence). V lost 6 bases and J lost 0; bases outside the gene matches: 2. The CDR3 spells CASRRTSGSTDTQYF. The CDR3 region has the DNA TGTGCCAGCAGACGGACTAGCGGGAGCACAGATACGCAGTATTTT.

CDR3 nucleotide sequence: TGTGCCAGTAGACCCACGGGACAGGGTGGAGGGTCACCCCTCCACTTT. This gives the protein CASRPTGQGGGSPLHF. This chain links TRBV19 with TRBJ1-6, with 9 bases identical to TRBD1. CDR1 and CDR2 (germline): LNHDA, SQIVND (reference sequence). Trimming removed 6 bases from V and 10 bases from J; junction bases left unmatched: 13. CDR3 length: 16 amino acids.

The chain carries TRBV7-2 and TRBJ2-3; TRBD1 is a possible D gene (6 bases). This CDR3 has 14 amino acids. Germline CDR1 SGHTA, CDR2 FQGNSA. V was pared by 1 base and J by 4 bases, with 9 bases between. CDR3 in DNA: TGTGCCAGCAGCTTAGGGGCAGGGGCAGATACGCAGTATTTT. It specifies CASSLGAGADTQYF.

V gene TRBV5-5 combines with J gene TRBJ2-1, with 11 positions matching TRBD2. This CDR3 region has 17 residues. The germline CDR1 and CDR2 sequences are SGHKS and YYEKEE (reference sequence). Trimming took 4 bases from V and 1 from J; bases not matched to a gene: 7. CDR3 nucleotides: TGTGCCAGCAGCGTAGGACTAGCGGGTATTTCCTACAATGAGCAGTTCTTC. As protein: CASSVGLAGISYNEQFF.

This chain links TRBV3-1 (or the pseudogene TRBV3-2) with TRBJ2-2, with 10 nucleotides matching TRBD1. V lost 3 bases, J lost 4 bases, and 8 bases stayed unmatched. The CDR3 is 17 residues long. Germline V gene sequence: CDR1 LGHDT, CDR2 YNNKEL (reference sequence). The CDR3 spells CASSHDVRDRGTGELFF. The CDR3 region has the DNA TGTGCCAGCAGCCACGACGTGAGGGACAGGGGCACCGGGGAGCTGTTTTTT.

This chain's CDR3 is CSVTRSPLRGQGDEQFF. The CDR3 DNA reads TGCAGCGTTACCCGCTCCCCCTTGCGCGGACAGGGGGATGAGCAGTTCTTC. V is TRBV29-1 and J is TRBJ2-1, with 10 bases matching TRBD1. Germline V gene sequence: CDR1 SQVTM, CDR2 ANQGSEA. The V segment lost 5 bases and the J segment 8 bases; nucleotides outside the gene matches: 18. The length of the CDR3 is 17 residues.

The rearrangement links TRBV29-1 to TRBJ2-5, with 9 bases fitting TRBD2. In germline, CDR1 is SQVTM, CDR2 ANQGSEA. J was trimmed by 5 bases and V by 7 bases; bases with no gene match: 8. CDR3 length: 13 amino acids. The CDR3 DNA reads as TGCAGCGCCACGGCGGGAGGGGGCGAGACCCAGTACTTC. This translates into CSATAGGGETQYF.

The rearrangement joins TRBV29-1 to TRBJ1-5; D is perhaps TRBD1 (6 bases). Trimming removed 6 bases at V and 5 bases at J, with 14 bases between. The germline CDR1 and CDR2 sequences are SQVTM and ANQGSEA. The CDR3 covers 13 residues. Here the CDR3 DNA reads TGCAGCGTGGGGGGGACATTTGATCAGCCCCAGCATTTT. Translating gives CSVGGTFDQPQHF.

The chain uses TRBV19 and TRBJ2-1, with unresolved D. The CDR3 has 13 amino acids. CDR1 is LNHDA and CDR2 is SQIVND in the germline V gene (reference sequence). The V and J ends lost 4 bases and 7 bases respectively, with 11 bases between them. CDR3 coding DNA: TGTGCCAGTAGTAGCCAGATAATGAATGAGCAGTTCTTC. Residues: CASSSQIMNEQFF.

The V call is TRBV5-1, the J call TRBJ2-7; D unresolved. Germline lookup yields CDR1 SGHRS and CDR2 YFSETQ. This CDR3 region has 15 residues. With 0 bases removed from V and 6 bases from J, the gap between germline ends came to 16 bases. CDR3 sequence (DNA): TGCGCCAGCAGCTTGGATTCTTCCGTCCGGAGCGAGCAGTACTTC. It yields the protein CASSLDSSVRSEQYF.

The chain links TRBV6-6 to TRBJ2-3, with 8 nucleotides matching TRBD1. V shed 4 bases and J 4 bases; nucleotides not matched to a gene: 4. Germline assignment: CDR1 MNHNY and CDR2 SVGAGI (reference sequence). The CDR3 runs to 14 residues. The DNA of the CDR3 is TGTGCCAGCAGTTTTACAGGGGGTGCAGATACGCAGTATTTT. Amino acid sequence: CASSFTGGADTQYF.

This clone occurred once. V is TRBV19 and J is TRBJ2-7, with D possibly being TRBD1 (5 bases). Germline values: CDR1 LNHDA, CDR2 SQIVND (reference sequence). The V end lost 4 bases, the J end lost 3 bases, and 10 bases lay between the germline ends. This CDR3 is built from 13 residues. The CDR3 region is CASSRIRGYEQYF. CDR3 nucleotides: TGTGCCAGTAGTAGAATAAGGGGCTACGAGCAGTACTTC.

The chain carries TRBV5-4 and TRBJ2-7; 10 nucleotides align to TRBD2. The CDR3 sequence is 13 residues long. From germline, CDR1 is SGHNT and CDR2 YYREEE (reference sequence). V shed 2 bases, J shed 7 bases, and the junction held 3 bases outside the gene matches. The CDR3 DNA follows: TGTGCCAGCAGCTTCCAACTAGCGGGGGAGCAGTACGTC. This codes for CASSFQLAGEQYV.

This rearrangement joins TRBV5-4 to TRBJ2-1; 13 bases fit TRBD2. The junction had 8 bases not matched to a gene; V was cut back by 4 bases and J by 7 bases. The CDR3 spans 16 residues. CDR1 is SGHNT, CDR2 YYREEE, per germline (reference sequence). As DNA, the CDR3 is TGTGCCAGCAGCCCACCTCGGGGACTAGCGGGAAATGAGCAGTTCTTC. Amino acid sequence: CASSPPRGLAGNEQFF. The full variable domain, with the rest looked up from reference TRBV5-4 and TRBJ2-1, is ETGVTQSPTHLIKTRGQQVTLRCSSQSGHNTVSWYQQALGQGPQFIFQYYREEENGRGNFPPRFSGLQFPNYSSELNVNALELDDSALYLCASSPPRGLAGNEQFFGPGTRLTVL.

The CDR3 protein is CASSRTSGSSYEQYF. The DNA of the CDR3 is TGTGCCAGTAGTCGGACTAGCGGGAGCTCCTACGAGCAGTACTTC. The chain recombines TRBV19 with TRBJ2-7, with 13 bases matching TRBD2. V was pared by 5 bases and J by 0 bases, with 1 base of the junction left unmatched. CDR1 and CDR2 from the germline V gene are LNHDA and SQIVND (reference sequence). The CDR3 runs to 15 residues. The full variable domain, completed using reference TRBV19 and TRBJ2-7, is DGGITQSPKYLFRKEGQNVTLSCEQNLNHDAMYWYRQDPGQGLRLIYYSQIVNDFQKGDIAEGYSVSREKKESFPLTVTSAQKNPTAFYLCASSRTSGSSYEQYFGPGTRLTVT.

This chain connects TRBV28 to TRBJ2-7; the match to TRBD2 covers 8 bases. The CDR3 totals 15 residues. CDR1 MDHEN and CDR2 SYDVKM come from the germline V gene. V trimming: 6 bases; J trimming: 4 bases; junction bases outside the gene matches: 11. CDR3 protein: CASSPGEAGVYEQYV. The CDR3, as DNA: TGTGCCAGCAGCCCCGGTGAAGCGGGGGTTTACGAGCAGTACGTC.

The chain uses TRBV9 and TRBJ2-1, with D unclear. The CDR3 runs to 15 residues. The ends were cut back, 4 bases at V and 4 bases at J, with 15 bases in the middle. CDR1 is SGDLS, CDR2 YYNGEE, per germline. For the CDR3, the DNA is TGTGCCAGCAGCCCCCCTAGGTGGGTATACAATGAGCAGTTCTTC. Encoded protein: CASSPPRWVYNEQFF.

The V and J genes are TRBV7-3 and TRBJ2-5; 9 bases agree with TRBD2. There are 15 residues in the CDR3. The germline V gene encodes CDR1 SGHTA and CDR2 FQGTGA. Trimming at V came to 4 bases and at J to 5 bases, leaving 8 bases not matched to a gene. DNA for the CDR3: TGTGCCAGCAGCTCGTCAAATAGCGGGGGTGAGACCCAGTACTTC. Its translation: CASSSSNSGGETQYF.

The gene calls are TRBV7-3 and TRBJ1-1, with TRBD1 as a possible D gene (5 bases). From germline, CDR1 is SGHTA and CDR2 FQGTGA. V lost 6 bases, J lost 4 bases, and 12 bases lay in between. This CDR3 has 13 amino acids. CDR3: CASSPQGSTEAFF. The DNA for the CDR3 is TGTGCCAGCAGTCCTCAGGGTTCCACTGAAGCTTTCTTT.

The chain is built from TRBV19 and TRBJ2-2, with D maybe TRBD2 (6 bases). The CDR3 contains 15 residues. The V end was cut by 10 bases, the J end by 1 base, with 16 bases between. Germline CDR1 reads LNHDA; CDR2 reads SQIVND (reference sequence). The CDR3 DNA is TGTGCCACCAGAGGCGGGACCTTGAACACCGGGGAGCTGTTTTTT. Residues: CATRGGTLNTGELFF.

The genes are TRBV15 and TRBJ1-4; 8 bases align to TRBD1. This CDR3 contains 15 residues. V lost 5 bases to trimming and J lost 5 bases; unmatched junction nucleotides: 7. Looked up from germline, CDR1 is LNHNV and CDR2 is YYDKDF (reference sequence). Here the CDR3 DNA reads TGTGCCACCAGCGGACAGGGTCCCCCCAATGAAAAACTGTTTTTT. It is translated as CATSGQGPPNEKLFF.

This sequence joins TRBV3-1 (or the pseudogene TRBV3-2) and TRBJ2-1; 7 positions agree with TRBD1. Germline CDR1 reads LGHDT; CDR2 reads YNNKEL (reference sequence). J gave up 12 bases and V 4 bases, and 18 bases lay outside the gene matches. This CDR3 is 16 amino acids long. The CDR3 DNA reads TGTGCCAGCAGCCCGCAGGGAACAGGGGTACTTGCAGGGCAGTTCTTC. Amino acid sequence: CASSPQGTGVLAGQFF.

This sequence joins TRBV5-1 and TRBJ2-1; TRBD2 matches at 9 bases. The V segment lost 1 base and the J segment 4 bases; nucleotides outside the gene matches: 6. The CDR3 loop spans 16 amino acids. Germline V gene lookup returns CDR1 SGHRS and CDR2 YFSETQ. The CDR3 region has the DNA TGCGCCAGCAGCTTGTTAGCGGGAGTAAATTACAATGAGCAGTTCTTC. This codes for CASSLLAGVNYNEQFF.

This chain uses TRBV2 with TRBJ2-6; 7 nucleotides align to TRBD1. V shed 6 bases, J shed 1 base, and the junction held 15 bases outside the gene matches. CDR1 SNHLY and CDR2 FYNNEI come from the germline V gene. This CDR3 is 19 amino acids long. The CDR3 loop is CASSLFGTAFSSGANVLTF. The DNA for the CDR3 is TGTGCCAGCAGCCTCTTCGGGACAGCCTTTAGTTCTGGGGCCAACGTCCTGACTTTC.

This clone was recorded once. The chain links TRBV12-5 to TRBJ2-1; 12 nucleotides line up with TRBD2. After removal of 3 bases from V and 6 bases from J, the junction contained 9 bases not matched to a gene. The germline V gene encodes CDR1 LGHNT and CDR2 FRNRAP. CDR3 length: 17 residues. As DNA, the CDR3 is TGTGCTAGTGGTTTCCTACTAGCGGGAGGAATAGGCAATGAGCAGTTCTTC. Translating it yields CASGFLLAGGIGNEQFF.